This entry lists 30 T cell receptor beta chains sequenced from one sample in a study of cytotoxic CD8 clonotypes in ibrutinib-treated CLL. Assay used: immunoSEQ multiplex PCR; TCRdb lists only in-frame clones, some missing. This repertoire shows 25,000 to 30,000 clones, approximately 57% found once; its top ten account for 5.1%. The material sequenced was PBMCs, taken before ibrutinib treatment. The receptors shown here come from a human donor with chronic lymphocytic leukemia.

The chain uses TRBV18 and TRBJ1-1, with D uncertain. The CDR3 is made up of 14 amino acids. Germline CDR1 KGHSH, CDR2 LQKENI. Trimming took off 4 bases at V and 1 base at J, with 10 bases between the two ends. CDR3 nucleotide sequence: TGTGCCAGCTCACGGGCAGGTCAGAACACTGAAGCTTTCTTT. Translating gives CASSRAGQNTEAFF.

This chain joins TRBV9 and TRBJ2-2; D not certain. This CDR3 contains 14 residues. CDR1 is SGDLS, CDR2 YYNGEE, per germline. V was pared by 0 bases and J by 4 bases, with 7 bases between. CDR3 amino acids: CASSVAGFTGELFF. The CDR3 nucleotides are TGTGCCAGCAGCGTAGCAGGATTCACCGGGGAGCTGTTTTTT.

The chain recombines TRBV7-2 with TRBJ2-3; 10 nucleotides line up with TRBD1. CDR3 size: 14 residues. CDR1 is SGHTA, CDR2 FQGNSA, per germline. Trimming took 6 bases from V and 3 from J; bases not matched to a gene: 3. The chain's CDR3 is CASSWGQGTDTQYF. The CDR3 nucleotides read TGTGCCAGCAGTTGGGGACAGGGGACAGATACGCAGTATTTT.

The V gene is TRBV5-1, the J gene TRBJ2-2, with D perhaps matching TRBD1 (6 bases). With 1 base removed from V and 7 bases from J, the gap between germline ends came to 11 bases. There are 14 residues in the CDR3. Looked up from germline, CDR1 is SGHRS and CDR2 is YFSETQ. CDR3 nucleotide sequence: TGCGCCAGCAGCTTGACAGGGTCCGGCGGGGAGCTGTTTTTT. Translation: CASSLTGSGGELFF. The full variable domain, rest sourced from reference TRBV5-1 and TRBJ2-2, is KAGVTQTPRYLIKTRGQQVTLSCSPISGHRSVSWYQQTPGQGLQFLFEYFSETQRNKGNFPGRFSGRQFSNSRSEMNVSTLELGDSALYLCASSLTGSGGELFFGEGSRLTVL.

The chain employs TRBV4-1 and TRBJ2-1; TRBD1 matches at 9 bases. Per germline, CDR1 MGHRA and CDR2 YSYEKL. J was trimmed by 5 bases and V by 3 bases; bases with no gene match: 8. The length of the CDR3 is 16 residues. Written as DNA, the CDR3 is TGCGCCAGCAGCCAGGACTGGACAGGGGCACACAATGAGCAGTTCTTC. Translating it yields CASSQDWTGAHNEQFF.

The gene calls are TRBV7-9 and TRBJ2-7; D is unclear. V was clipped by 1 base and J by 5 bases, with 9 bases between them. Per germline, CDR1 SEHNR and CDR2 FQNEAQ (reference sequence). The CDR3 is made up of 13 amino acids. The CDR3 sequence is CASSLVLWDEQYF. CDR3 nucleotide sequence: TGTGCCAGCAGCTTAGTTCTCTGGGACGAGCAGTACTTC.

This chain connects TRBV7-2 to TRBJ1-5; D not certain. The CDR3 sequence is 15 residues long. The V and J ends lost 5 bases and 0 bases respectively, with 11 bases between them. From germline, CDR1 is SGHTA and CDR2 FQGNSA. CDR3: CASSPGVHSNQPQHF. The CDR3, as DNA: TGTGCCAGCAGCCCAGGCGTCCATAGCAATCAGCCCCAGCATTTT.

The chain is built from TRBV5-4 and TRBJ2-2; TRBD2 agrees at 7 bases. The trim removed 0 bases at V and 6 bases at J, leaving 8 bases unmatched. The CDR3 covers 16 residues. CDR1 and CDR2 (germline): SGHNT, YYREEE (reference sequence). CDR3: CASSLGLAPHAGELFF. For the CDR3, the DNA is TGTGCCAGCAGCTTGGGACTAGCCCCCCATGCCGGGGAGCTGTTTTTT.

This clone is judged medium-sized. V is TRBV28 and J is TRBJ1-5; D remains ambiguous. The germline V gene encodes CDR1 MDHEN and CDR2 SYDVKM. Trimming removed 6 bases at V and 1 base at J, with 10 bases between. CDR3 length: 14 residues. DNA for the CDR3: TGTGCCAGCAGGATATTATTCAGCAATCAGCCCCAGCATTTT. Its protein is CASRILFSNQPQHF.

The chain has TRBV19 and TRBJ2-1; possible D gene TRBD2, 7 bases. The CDR3 has 12 amino acids. Germline CDR1 is LNHDA and CDR2 is SQIVND (reference sequence). Trimming stripped 5 bases from V and 10 bases from J, with 12 bases between. CDR3 in amino acids: CASSGGAWEQFF. In DNA, the CDR3 is TGTGCCAGTAGTGGGGGGGCGTGGGAGCAGTTCTTC.

This chain links TRBV6-1 with TRBJ2-1; weak D call: TRBD1 (6 bases). The CDR3 is 12 residues long. Trimming removed 6 bases from V and 8 bases from J, with 11 bases in between. CDR1 and CDR2 from the germline V gene are MNHNS and SASEGT. DNA of the CDR3: TGTGCCAGCAGACTTACAGGGTATGAGCAGTTCTTC. Translation gives CASRLTGYEQFF.

With respect to this clone: The sample carries other DNA sequences with the same CDR3. The chain joins TRBV6-1 to TRBJ2-7; D gene unclear. This CDR3 region has 12 residues. V lost 0 bases, J lost 4 bases, and 4 bases lay in between. Germline V lookup: CDR1 MNHNS, CDR2 SASEGT. The CDR3 loop reads CASSEAGYEQYF. The CDR3 DNA sequence: TGTGCCAGCAGTGAAGCGGGGTACGAGCAGTACTTC.

The chain is built from TRBV4-1 and TRBJ1-6, with 9 bases matching TRBD1. The CDR3 contains 18 residues. In germline, CDR1 is MGHRA, CDR2 YSYEKL. Losses at the gene ends were 0 bases for V and 3 bases for J; bases not matched to a gene: 6. CDR3: CASSQDRGDRDYNSPLHF. Here the CDR3 DNA reads TGCGCCAGCAGCCAAGATCGAGGGGACAGGGACTATAATTCACCCCTCCACTTT.

This rearrangement joins TRBV10-2 to TRBJ2-3, with D tentatively TRBD2 (5 bases). The CDR3 consists of 12 residues. Germline values: CDR1 WSHSY, CDR2 SAAADI. Trimming cost V 7 bases and J 6 bases, with 11 bases left between them. This CDR3 is CASTETRDTQYF. The CDR3 DNA is TGCGCCAGCACGGAAACTAGGGATACGCAGTATTTT.

This clone showed up just a few times. The chain couples TRBV28 to TRBJ2-7, with a possible D match to TRBD1 (5 bases). The length of the CDR3 is 11 residues. Germline CDR1 and CDR2: MDHEN and SYDVKM. Trimming removed 5 bases from V and 6 bases from J, with 8 bases in between. The CDR3 protein is CASSSRAEQYF. The CDR3 nucleotides are TGTGCCAGCAGTAGCAGGGCCGAGCAGTACTTC.

The V gene is TRBV7-3, the J gene TRBJ2-5; a possible D gene is TRBD2 (5 bases). The CDR3 totals 14 residues. Germline lookup yields CDR1 SGHTA and CDR2 FQGTGA. V lost 5 bases and J 1 base, leaving 11 bases between the germline ends. The CDR3 sequence: CASSLLGSQETQYF. The CDR3 region has the DNA TGTGCCAGCAGCCTCCTTGGGAGCCAAGAGACCCAGTACTTC.

This clone was recorded a few times. The genes are TRBV5-6 and TRBJ2-5, with TRBD2 matching 13 bases. The germline gives CDR1 SGHDT, CDR2 YYEEEE. The CDR3 has 16 residues. Trimming at V came to 6 bases and at J to 1 base, leaving 6 bases not matched to a gene. CDR3 sequence (DNA): TGTGCCAGCACCGGACTAGCGGGAGTATCCCAAGAGACCCAGTACTTC. Amino acid sequence: CASTGLAGVSQETQYF.

The chain carries TRBV11-2 and TRBJ2-1, with 8 bases matching TRBD2. Germline V CDR1 and CDR2: SGHAT, FQNNGV. This CDR3 has 14 residues. V lost 1 base and J lost 6; bases outside the gene matches: 2. CDR3 sequence (DNA): TGTGCCAGCAGCTTAGGGACTAGCCCCAATGAGCAGTTCTTC. It translates to CASSLGTSPNEQFF.

This clone has just one count. The chain joins TRBV18 to TRBJ1-5; no firm D call. V lost 4 bases and J lost 9, with 10 bases in between. CDR3 length equals 12 residues. Per germline, CDR1 KGHSH and CDR2 LQKENI. CDR3 coding DNA: TGTGCCAGCTCACTCCCTGGAGGGCCCCAGCATTTT. It yields the protein CASSLPGGPQHF. Looking up the rest from reference TRBV18 and TRBJ1-5 gives the full variable domain: NAGVMQNPRHLVRRRGQEARLRCSPMKGHSHVYWYRQLPEEGLKFMVYLQKENIIDESGMPKERFSAEFPKEGPSILRIQQVVRGDSAAYFCASSLPGGPQHFGDGTRLSIL.

The V and J genes are TRBV29-1 and TRBJ2-1; possibly TRBD1 for D (6 bases). In germline, CDR1 is SQVTM, CDR2 ANQGSEA. This CDR3 spans 17 amino acids. V was shortened by 7 bases and J by 7 bases, with 29 bases between the two germline ends. The CDR3 DNA sequence: TGCAGCGCCCCCCATGGGCAGGGGCGCACCCTAAGGAATGAGCAGTTCTTC. It codes for CSAPHGQGRTLRNEQFF.

The chain links TRBV10-3 to TRBJ2-7; tentatively, D is TRBD1 (5 bases). The V end lost 7 bases, the J end lost 6 bases, and 16 bases lay between the germline ends. CDR3 length equals 13 residues. CDR1 and CDR2 from the germline V gene are ENHRY and SYGVKD. The CDR3 protein is CAIKFQGFGEQYF. In nucleotides, the CDR3 is TGTGCCATCAAGTTCCAGGGCTTCGGCGAGCAGTACTTC.

This clone showed up just a few times. The rearrangement links TRBV6-5 to TRBJ2-7; D is perhaps TRBD1 (5 bases). Trimming took off 7 bases at V and 4 bases at J, with 8 bases between the two ends. The CDR3 is 11 residues long. Germline V gene lookup returns CDR1 MNHEY and CDR2 SVGAGI. The CDR3, as DNA: TGTGCCAGCAAAGGGGTTTACGAGCAGTACTTC. It encodes CASKGVYEQYF.

This clone was counted between two and nine times. V and J are TRBV27 and TRBJ2-1, with 8 bases aligning to TRBD2. V shed 5 bases, J shed 5 bases, and the junction held 14 bases outside the gene matches. The CDR3 sequence is 17 residues long. Germline-derived CDR1 and CDR2 are MNHEY and SMNVEV (reference sequence). The CDR3 reads CASSPRGAGGPHNEQFF. Here the CDR3 DNA reads TGTGCCAGCAGTCCCCGGGGGGCGGGGGGCCCCCACAATGAGCAGTTCTTC.

The chain has TRBV19 and TRBJ2-7; D is uncertain. This CDR3 has 13 residues. V dropped 6 bases and J dropped 0 bases, with 9 bases sitting between them. Germline V gene sequence: CDR1 LNHDA, CDR2 SQIVND (reference sequence). CDR3 protein: CASSVRASYEQYF. The CDR3 DNA reads as TGTGCCAGTAGCGTCCGGGCCTCCTACGAGCAGTACTTC.

The chain has TRBV14 and TRBJ2-7; D might be TRBD1 or TRBD2, each matching 6 bases. CDR3 length: 14 amino acids. Germline-derived CDR1 and CDR2 are SGHDN and FVKESK. Trimming removed 5 bases from V and 6 bases from J, with 17 bases in between. CDR3 protein: CASSDPPGAVEQYF. The CDR3 region has the DNA TGTGCCAGCAGCGACCCCCCGGGGGCCGTCGAGCAGTACTTC.

This chain links TRBV28 with TRBJ2-1; 9 bases map to TRBD2. The V gene's germline CDR1 is MDHEN and CDR2 SYDVKM. V trimming: 6 bases; J trimming: 7 bases; junction bases outside the gene matches: 10. The CDR3 runs 15 residues. CDR3 bases: TGTGCCAGCAGCCCAACGGCGGGGGGGGTTAATGAGCAGTTCTTC. Protein product: CASSPTAGGVNEQFF.

The chain joins TRBV10-3 to TRBJ2-7; 9 bases are a match to TRBD1. Losses at the gene ends were 6 bases for V and 2 bases for J; bases not matched to a gene: 8. Germline V gene data show CDR1 as ENHRY and CDR2 as SYGVKD. The CDR3 is 15 residues long. The CDR3 reads CAIRGPGQGTYEQYF. CDR3 nucleotide sequence: TGTGCCATCAGGGGGCCGGGACAGGGAACCTACGAGCAGTACTTC.

The J gene is TRBJ2-6, the V gene TRBV9, with 10 bases lining up with TRBD2. The CDR3 totals 17 residues. With V trimmed by 0 bases and J by 0 bases, 0 bases remained unmatched. CDR1 SGDLS and CDR2 YYNGEE come from the germline V gene. CDR3 in DNA: TGTGCCAGCAGCGTAGTAGCGGGGGGCTCTGGGGCCAACGTCCTGACTTTC. As protein: CASSVVAGGSGANVLTF.

The CDR3 sequence: CASSPLDGVTGELFF. In DNA form, the CDR3 reads TGTGCCAGCAGTCCTCTCGACGGAGTCACCGGGGAGCTGTTTTTT. The chain links TRBV7-9 to TRBJ2-2; D uncertain. Per the germline V gene, CDR1 is SEHNR and CDR2 is FQNEAQ (reference sequence). Between the trimmed V and J ends, which lost 6 bases and 4 bases, there was a span of 15 bases. This CDR3 region has 15 residues.

This rearrangement joins TRBV5-1 to TRBJ1-3, with TRBD1 matching 7 bases. Germline CDR1 and CDR2: SGHRS and YFSETQ. The trim removed 7 bases at V and 0 bases at J, leaving 7 bases unmatched. The CDR3 is made up of 15 amino acids. The CDR3 DNA sequence: TGCGCCAGCCGACAGGGCCTCGACTCTGGAAACACCATATATTTT. Translating gives CASRQGLDSGNTIYF.